Only a few counts were recorded for the clone carrying this TCR beta chain. Its antigen is unidentified. V was trimmed by 0 bases and J by 6 bases, leaving 12 bases between them. The CDR3 runs to 15 residues. Amplification of TCR beta CDR3 regions used RNA as the template. The HTBI set primed first-round TCR CDR3 RT-PCR. Using its own MiXCR run on the multiplex PCR reads, TCRdb lists one record per CDR3 protein. The sample lists hundreds of thousands of distinct CDR3 sequences, about 20% occurring once. The data are from a study of T cells in Graves' hyperthyroidism and ophthalmopathy. Study-level points and caveats: Among clonotypes expanded in thyroid above 0.001, most were also found in blood. Using 13 V-J features, a model discriminated ophthalmopathy from stable hyperthyroidism. Ophthalmopathy onset followed model prediction by a median about seven months.

The sequencing sample was made of blood. The sequence was obtained from a man between 35 and 55 years old with Graves' ophthalmopathy. J is TRBJ2-1 and V is TRBV12-3 or TRBV12-4; no firm D call. The CDR3 nucleotides read TGTGCCAGCAGTTTAGCGGGCGGTAGGGCCAATGAGCAGTTCTTC. This encodes CASSLAGGRANEQFF.